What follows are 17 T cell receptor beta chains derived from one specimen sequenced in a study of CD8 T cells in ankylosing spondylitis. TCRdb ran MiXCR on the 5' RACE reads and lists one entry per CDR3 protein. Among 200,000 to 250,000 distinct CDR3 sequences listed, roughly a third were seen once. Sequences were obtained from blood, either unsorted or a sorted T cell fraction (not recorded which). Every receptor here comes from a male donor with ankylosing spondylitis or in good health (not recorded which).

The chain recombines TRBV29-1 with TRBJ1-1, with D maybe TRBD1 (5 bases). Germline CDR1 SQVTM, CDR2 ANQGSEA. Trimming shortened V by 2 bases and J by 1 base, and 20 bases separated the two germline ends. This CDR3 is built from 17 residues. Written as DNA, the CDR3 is TGCAGCGTTGAAAGTTCTATGTATGCCAGGGAGAACACTGAAGCTTTCTTT. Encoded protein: CSVESSMYARENTEAFF.

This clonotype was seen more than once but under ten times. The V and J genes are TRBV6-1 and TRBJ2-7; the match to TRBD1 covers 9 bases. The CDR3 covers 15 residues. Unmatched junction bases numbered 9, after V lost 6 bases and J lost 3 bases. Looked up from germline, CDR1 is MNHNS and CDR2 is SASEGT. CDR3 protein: CASRRTGVWFYEQYF. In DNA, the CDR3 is TGTGCCAGCAGACGGACAGGGGTTTGGTTCTACGAGCAGTACTTC.

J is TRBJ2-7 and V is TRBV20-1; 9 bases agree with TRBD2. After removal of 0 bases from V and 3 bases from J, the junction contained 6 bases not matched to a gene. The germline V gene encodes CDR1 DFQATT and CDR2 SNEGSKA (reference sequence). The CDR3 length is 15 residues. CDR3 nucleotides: TGCAGTGCTAGAGACCCGGGACTAGCTGTCTACGAGCAGTACTTC. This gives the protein CSARDPGLAVYEQYF.

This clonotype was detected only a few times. The CDR3 sequence is CASSLDLRSTDTQYF. Written as DNA, the CDR3 is TGTGCCAGCAGCTTGGACCTGAGAAGCACAGATACGCAGTATTTT. This chain joins TRBV5-5 and TRBJ2-3; D unclear. V was clipped by 0 bases and J by 0 bases, with 8 bases between them. This CDR3 is built from 15 residues. Per germline, CDR1 SGHKS and CDR2 YYEKEE (reference sequence). Full variable domain (outside the CDR3, taken from reference TRBV5-5 and TRBJ2-3): DAGVTQSPTHLIKTRGQQVTLRCSPISGHKSVSWYQQVLGQGPQFIFQYYEKEERGRGNFPDRFSARQFPNYSSELNVNALLLGDSALYLCASSLDLRSTDTQYFGPGTRLTVL.

The CDR3 region has the DNA TGTGCCAGCAGCGCCCGGACTAGCGGGGGAACAGATACGCAGTATTTT. Amino acid sequence: CASSARTSGGTDTQYF. This sequence joins TRBV12-3 or TRBV12-4 and TRBJ2-3, with 13 bases lining up with TRBD2. The J segment lost 3 bases and the V segment lost 6 bases, leaving 6 bases of the junction unmatched. The CDR3 is made up of 16 amino acids.

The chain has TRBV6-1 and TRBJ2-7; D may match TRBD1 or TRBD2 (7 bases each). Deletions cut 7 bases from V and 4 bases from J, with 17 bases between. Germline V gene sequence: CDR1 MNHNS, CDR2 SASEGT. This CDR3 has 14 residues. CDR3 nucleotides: TGTGCCAGCACCGACTCGCAGGGGGGGTACGAGCAGTACTTC. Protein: CASTDSQGGYEQYF.

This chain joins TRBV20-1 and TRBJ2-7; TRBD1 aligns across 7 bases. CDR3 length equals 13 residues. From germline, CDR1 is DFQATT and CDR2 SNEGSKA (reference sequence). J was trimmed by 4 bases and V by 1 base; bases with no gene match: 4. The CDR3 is CSARGHRGYEQYF. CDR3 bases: TGCAGTGCTAGAGGTCACAGGGGTTACGAGCAGTACTTC.

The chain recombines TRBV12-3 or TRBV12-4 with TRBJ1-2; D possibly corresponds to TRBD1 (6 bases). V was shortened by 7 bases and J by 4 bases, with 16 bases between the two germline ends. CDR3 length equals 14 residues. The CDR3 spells CASTQQGFSYGYTF. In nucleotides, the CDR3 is TGTGCCAGCACCCAACAGGGATTTAGCTATGGCTACACCTTC.

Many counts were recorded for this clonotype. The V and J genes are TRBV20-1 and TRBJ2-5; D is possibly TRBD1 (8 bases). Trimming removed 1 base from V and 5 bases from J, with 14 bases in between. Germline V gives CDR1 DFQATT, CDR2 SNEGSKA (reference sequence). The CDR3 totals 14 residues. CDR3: CSARAGQGGETQYF. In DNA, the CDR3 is TGCAGTGCTAGAGCAGGACAGGGAGGGGAGACCCAGTACTTC.

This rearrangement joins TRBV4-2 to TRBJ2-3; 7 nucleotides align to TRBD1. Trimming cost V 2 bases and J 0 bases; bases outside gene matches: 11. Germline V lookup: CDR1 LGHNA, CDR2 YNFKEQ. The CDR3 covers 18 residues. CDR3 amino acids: CASSQPRTGLTSTDTQYF. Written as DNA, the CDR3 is TGTGCCAGCAGCCAACCCAGGACAGGCTTAACTAGCACAGATACGCAGTATTTT.

CDR3 in amino acids: CSARRGVHTEAFF. The CDR3 DNA sequence: TGCAGTGCTCGACGGGGGGTGCACACTGAAGCTTTCTTT. The V and J genes are TRBV20-1 and TRBJ1-1; D possibly corresponds to TRBD1 (5 bases). Germline V lookup: CDR1 DFQATT, CDR2 SNEGSKA (reference sequence). Trimming cost V 5 bases and J 3 bases, with 13 bases left between them. The CDR3 covers 13 residues.

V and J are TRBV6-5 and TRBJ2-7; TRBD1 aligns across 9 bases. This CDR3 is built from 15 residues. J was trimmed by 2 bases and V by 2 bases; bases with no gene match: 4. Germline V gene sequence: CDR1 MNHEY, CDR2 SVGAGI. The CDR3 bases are TGTGCCAGCAGTTACACCGGGACAGGGACCTACGAGCAGTACTTC. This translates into CASSYTGTGTYEQYF.

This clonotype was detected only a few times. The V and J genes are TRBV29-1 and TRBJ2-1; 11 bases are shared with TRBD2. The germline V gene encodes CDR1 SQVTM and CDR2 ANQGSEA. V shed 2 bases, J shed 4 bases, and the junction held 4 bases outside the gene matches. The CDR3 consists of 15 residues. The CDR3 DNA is TGCAGCGTTGAACTAGCGGGGGGCGGGTACAATGAGCAGTTCTTC. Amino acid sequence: CSVELAGGGYNEQFF.

The CDR3 DNA sequence: TGTGCCATCAGTGTAGGGACAGACACCGGGGAGCTGTTTTTT. Protein product: CAISVGTDTGELFF. V is TRBV10-3 and J is TRBJ2-2; 7 positions match TRBD1. Germline values: CDR1 ENHRY, CDR2 SYGVKD. The CDR3 sequence is 14 residues long. V was pared by 4 bases and J by 3 bases, with 2 bases of the junction left unmatched.

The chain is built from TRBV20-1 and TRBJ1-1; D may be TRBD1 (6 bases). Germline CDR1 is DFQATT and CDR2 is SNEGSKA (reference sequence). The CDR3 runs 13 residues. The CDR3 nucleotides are TGCAGGGGGCACAGGGCCTCTCCTGATGAAGCTTTCTTT. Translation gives CRGHRASPDEAFF.

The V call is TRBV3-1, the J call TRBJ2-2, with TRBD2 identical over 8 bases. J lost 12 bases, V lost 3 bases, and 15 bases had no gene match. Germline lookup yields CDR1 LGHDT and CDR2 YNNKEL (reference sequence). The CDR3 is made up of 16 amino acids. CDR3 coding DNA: TGTGCCAGCAGCCAGATGGCGGGGGGTAGTTCAGAGAAGCTGTTTTTT. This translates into CASSQMAGGSSEKLFF.

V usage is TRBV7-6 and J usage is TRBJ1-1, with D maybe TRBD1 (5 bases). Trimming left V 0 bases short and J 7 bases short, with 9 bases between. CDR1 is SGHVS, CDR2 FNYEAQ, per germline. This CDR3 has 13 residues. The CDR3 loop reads CASSLAVGGEAFF. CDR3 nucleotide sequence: TGTGCCAGCAGCTTAGCGGTGGGGGGTGAAGCTTTCTTT.